The source of this T cell receptor beta chain is a study of shared clonotypes between healthy human individuals. The table came from immunoSEQ multiplex PCR; TCRdb's copy has only in-frame clones and leaves some out. The data show millions of clones, 90% to 95% seen once. Both subsets, CD45RA+ naive and CD45RA-negative memory, were split from the CD4+ cells. As to this clone: Its antigen is not known.

From germline, CDR1 is GTSNPN and CDR2 SVGIG (reference sequence). CDR3 length: 16 residues. Trimming removed 0 bases from V and 4 bases from J; junction bases left unmatched: 7. Study observations and caveats: Non-shared clonotypes showed lower generation probabilities than clonotypes common to all four donors.

This receptor was obtained from a man between 18 and 35 years old in good health. The rearrangement uses TRBV30 and TRBJ1-5; TRBD1 matches at 9 bases. Input material: naive CD4+ T cells sorted from blood. The subset denotes: CD45RA+ positively selected. CDR3 sequence reads: CAWSVNRGRGNQPQHF. CDR3 sequence (DNA): TGTGCCTGGAGTGTAAACAGGGGGCGAGGAAATCAGCCCCAGCATTTT.